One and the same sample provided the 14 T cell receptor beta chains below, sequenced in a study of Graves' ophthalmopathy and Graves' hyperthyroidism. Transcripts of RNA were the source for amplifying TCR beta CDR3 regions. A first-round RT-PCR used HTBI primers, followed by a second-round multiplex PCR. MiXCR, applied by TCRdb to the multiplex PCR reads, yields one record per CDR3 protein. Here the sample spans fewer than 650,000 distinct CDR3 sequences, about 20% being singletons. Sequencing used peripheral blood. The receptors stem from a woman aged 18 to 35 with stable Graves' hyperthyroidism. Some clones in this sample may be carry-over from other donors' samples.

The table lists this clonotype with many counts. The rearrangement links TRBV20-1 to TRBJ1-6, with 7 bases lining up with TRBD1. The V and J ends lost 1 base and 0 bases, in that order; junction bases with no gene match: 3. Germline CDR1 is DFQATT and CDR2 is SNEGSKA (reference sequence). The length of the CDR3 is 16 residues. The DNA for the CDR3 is TGCAGTGCTAGAGGGGGACAGAGCTCCTATAATTCACCCCTCCACTTT. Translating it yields CSARGGQSSYNSPLHF.

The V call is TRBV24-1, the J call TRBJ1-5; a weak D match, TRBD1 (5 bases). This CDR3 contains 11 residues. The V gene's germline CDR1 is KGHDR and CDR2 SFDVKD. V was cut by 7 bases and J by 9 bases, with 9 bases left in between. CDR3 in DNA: TGTGCCACCAGATTGGGACGGCCCCAGCATTTT. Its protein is CATRLGRPQHF.

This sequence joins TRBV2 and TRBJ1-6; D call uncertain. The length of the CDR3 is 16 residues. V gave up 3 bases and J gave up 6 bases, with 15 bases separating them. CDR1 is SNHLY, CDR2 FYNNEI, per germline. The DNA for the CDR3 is TGTGCCAGCAGTGAGGAGGGAAGGAATATTAATTCACCCCTCCACTTT. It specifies CASSEEGRNINSPLHF.

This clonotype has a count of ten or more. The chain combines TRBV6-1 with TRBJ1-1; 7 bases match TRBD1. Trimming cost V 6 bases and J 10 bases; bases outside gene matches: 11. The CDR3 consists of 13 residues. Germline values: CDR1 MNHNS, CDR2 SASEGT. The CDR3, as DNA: TGTGCCAGCAGCCATGACAGGGACACGGCAGCTTTCTTT. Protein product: CASSHDRDTAAFF.

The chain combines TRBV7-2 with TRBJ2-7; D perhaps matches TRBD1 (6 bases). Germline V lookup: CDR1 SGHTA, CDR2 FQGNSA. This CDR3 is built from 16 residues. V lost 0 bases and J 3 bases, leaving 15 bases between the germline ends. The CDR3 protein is CASSLAFRDIYYEQYF. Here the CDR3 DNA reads TGTGCCAGCAGCTTAGCTTTCCGGGACATCTACTACGAGCAGTACTTC.

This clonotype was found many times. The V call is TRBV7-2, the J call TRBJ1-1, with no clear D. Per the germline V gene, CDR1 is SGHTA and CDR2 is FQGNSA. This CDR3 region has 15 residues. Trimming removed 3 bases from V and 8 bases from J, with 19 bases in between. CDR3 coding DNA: TGTGCCAGCAGCTTTCGTGGTGTCCTGACGGAAGAAGCTTTCTTT. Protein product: CASSFRGVLTEEAFF.

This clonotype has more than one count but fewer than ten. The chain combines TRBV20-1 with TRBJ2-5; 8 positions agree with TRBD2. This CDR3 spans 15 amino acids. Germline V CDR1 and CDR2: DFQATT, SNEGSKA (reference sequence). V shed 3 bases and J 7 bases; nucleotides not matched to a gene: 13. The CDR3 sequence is CSARKGSGTPGTQYF. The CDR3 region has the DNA TGCAGTGCTAGGAAGGGTAGCGGGACCCCAGGGACCCAGTACTTC.

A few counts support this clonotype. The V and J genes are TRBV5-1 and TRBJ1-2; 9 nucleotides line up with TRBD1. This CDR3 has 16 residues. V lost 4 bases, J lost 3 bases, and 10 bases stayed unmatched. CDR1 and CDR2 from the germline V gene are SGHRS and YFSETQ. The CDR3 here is CASSGRDRASDYGYTF. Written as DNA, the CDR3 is TGCGCCAGCAGCGGCAGGGACAGGGCTTCTGACTATGGCTACACCTTC.

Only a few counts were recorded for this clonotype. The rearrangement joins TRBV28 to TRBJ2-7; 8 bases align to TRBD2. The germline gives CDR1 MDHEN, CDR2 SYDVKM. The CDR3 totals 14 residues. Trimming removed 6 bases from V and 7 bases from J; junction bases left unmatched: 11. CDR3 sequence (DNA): TGTGCCAGCAGACCTTTCGGACTAGCTAAGGAGCAGTACTTC. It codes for CASRPFGLAKEQYF.

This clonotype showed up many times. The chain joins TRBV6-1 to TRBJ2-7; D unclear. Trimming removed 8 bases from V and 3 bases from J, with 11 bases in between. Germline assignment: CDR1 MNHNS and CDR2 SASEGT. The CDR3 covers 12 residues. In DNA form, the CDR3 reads TGTGCCAGCGGAGAATGGGGCTACGAGCAGTACTTC. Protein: CASGEWGYEQYF.

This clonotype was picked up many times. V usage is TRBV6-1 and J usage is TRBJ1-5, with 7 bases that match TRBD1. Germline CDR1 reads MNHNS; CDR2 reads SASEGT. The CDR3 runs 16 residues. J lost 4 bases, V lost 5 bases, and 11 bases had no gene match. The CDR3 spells CASSMKPRDRNQPQHF. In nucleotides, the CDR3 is TGTGCCAGCAGTATGAAACCTAGGGACAGAAATCAGCCCCAGCATTTT.

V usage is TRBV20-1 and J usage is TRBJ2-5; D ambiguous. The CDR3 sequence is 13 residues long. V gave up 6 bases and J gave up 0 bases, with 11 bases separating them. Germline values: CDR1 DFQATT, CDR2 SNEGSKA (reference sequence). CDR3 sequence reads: CSAPGVDQETQYF. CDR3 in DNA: TGCAGTGCCCCGGGCGTTGACCAAGAGACCCAGTACTTC.

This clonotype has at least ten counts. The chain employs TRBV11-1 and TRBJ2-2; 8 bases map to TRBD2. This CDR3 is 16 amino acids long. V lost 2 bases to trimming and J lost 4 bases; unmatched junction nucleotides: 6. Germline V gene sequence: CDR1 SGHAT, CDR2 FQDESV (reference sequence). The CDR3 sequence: CASSLRAGAGTGELFF. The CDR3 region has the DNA TGTGCCAGCAGCTTAAGAGCGGGAGCGGGCACCGGGGAGCTGTTTTTT. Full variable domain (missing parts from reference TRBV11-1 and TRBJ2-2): EAEVAQSPRYKITEKSQAVAFWCDPISGHATLYWYRQILGQGPELLVQFQDESVVDDSQLPKDRFSAERLKGVDSTLKIQPAELGDSAMYLCASSLRAGAGTGELFFGEGSRLTVL.

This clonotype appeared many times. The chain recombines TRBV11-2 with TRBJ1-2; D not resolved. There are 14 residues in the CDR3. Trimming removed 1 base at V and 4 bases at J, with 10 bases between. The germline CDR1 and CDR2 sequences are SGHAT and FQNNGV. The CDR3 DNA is TGTGCCAGCAGCTTAGTGGGGAACTCCTATGGCTACACCTTC. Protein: CASSLVGNSYGYTF.